A selection of T cell receptor beta chains follows, all from one sample in a study of T cell responses to AZD1222 COVID-19 vaccine. Method: immunoSEQ multiplex PCR; TCRdb's copy keeps in-frame clones and lacks some. The sample lists about 85,000 clones, over 75% occurring once. Sequencing was performed on peripheral blood, taken on day 0 of AZD1222 vaccination. All receptors come from an adult in good health. Both conserved end residues are part of each CDR3. A D gene is named only where the DNA matches it firmly.

d_gene: -
j_gene: TRBJ1-5
len: 14
v_gene: TRBV10-1
CDR3aa: CASSPGTGDQPQHF

d_gene: TRBD1
j_gene: TRBJ2-7
len: 13
v_gene: TRBV28
CDR3aa: CASSLGTGAKQYF

d_gene: -
j_gene: TRBJ1-5
len: 13
v_gene: TRBV19
CDR3aa: CASSLDKNQPQHF

d_gene: TRBD2
j_gene: TRBJ2-1
len: 16
v_gene: TRBV24-1
CDR3aa: CATSDRPSGGYNEQFF

d_gene: TRBD1
j_gene: TRBJ2-2
len: 17
v_gene: TRBV5-4
CDR3aa: CASSLGDRGIGTGELFF

d_gene: TRBD1
j_gene: TRBJ2-2
len: 14
v_gene: TRBV24-1
CDR3aa: CATLPGQGTGELFF

d_gene: -
j_gene: TRBJ2-7
len: 17
v_gene: TRBV14
CDR3aa: CASSQDGGSSSSYEQYF

d_gene: -
j_gene: TRBJ2-2
len: 15
v_gene: TRBV7-2
CDR3aa: CASSLEGRSTGELFF

d_gene: -
j_gene: TRBJ1-2
len: 13
v_gene: TRBV28
CDR3aa: CASSRTASYGYTF

d_gene: -
j_gene: TRBJ2-2
len: 16
v_gene: TRBV7-3
CDR3aa: CASSLNAVGNTGELFF

d_gene: -
j_gene: TRBJ2-5
len: 13
v_gene: TRBV5-4
CDR3aa: CASADRNQETQYF

d_gene: TRBD2
j_gene: TRBJ2-7
len: 16
v_gene: TRBV15
CDR3aa: CATSRPRAGGTYEQYF

d_gene: -
j_gene: TRBJ1-3
len: 14
v_gene: TRBV11-3
CDR3aa: CASSPGLSGNTIYF

d_gene: TRBD1
j_gene: TRBJ2-7
len: 14
v_gene: TRBV19
CDR3aa: CASSMDRESYEQYF

d_gene: -
j_gene: TRBJ2-1
len: 15
v_gene: TRBV30
CDR3aa: CAWSVRGQLNNEQFF

d_gene: -
j_gene: TRBJ1-2
len: 14
v_gene: TRBV25-1
CDR3aa: CASIPDGYNYGYTF

d_gene: -
j_gene: TRBJ2-3
len: 18
v_gene: TRBV6-2/TRBV6-3
CDR3aa: CASSYLASRWLSTDTQYF

d_gene: -
j_gene: TRBJ1-2
len: 13
v_gene: TRBV5-8
CDR3aa: CASSLLPGYGYTF

d_gene: -
j_gene: TRBJ1-4
len: 13
v_gene: TRBV28
CDR3aa: CAVGGGINEKLFF

d_gene: -
j_gene: TRBJ2-5
len: 13
v_gene: TRBV28
CDR3aa: CASGGGLRETQYF

d_gene: -
j_gene: TRBJ1-3
len: 14
v_gene: TRBV29-1
CDR3aa: CSVRTGYSGNTIYF

d_gene: -
j_gene: TRBJ2-6
len: 15
v_gene: TRBV5-1
CDR3aa: CASQNGGIGANVLTF

d_gene: TRBD2
j_gene: TRBJ2-3
len: 16
v_gene: TRBV5-8
CDR3aa: CASSLGLAGNTDTQYF

d_gene: TRBD2
j_gene: TRBJ2-2
len: 15
v_gene: TRBV5-1
CDR3aa: CASSEVTSGTGELFF

d_gene: TRBD1
j_gene: TRBJ1-3
len: 16
v_gene: TRBV5-6
CDR3aa: CASSAQQGNSGNTIYF

d_gene: -
j_gene: TRBJ1-5
len: 14
v_gene: TRBV6-4
CDR3aa: CASRGHNSNQPQHF

d_gene: -
j_gene: TRBJ1-4
len: 15
v_gene: TRBV7-9
CDR3aa: CASSFTGSTNEKLFF

d_gene: -
j_gene: TRBJ1-5
len: 15
v_gene: TRBV6-5
CDR3aa: CASTERGYPNQPQHF

d_gene: -
j_gene: TRBJ1-2
len: 13
v_gene: TRBV25-1
CDR3aa: CASRDRTNYGYTF

d_gene: -
j_gene: TRBJ2-2
len: 16
v_gene: TRBV7-2
CDR3aa: CASSKRSGRNTGELFF

d_gene: -
j_gene: TRBJ1-4
len: 15
v_gene: TRBV29-1
CDR3aa: CSVARAEGRDEKLFF

d_gene: TRBD1
j_gene: TRBJ2-7
len: 16
v_gene: TRBV6-1
CDR3aa: CASSEEGTGLSYEQYF

d_gene: -
j_gene: TRBJ2-1
len: 15
v_gene: TRBV27
CDR3aa: CASSLSSGPGNEQFF

d_gene: -
j_gene: TRBJ2-1
len: 13
v_gene: TRBV4-3
CDR3aa: CASSRSGASGQFF

d_gene: -
j_gene: TRBJ1-5
len: 14
v_gene: TRBV6-2/TRBV6-3
CDR3aa: CASSYSAGPQPQHF

d_gene: -
j_gene: TRBJ1-5
len: 14
v_gene: TRBV9
CDR3aa: CASSVGTINQPQHF

d_gene: -
j_gene: TRBJ2-3
len: 15
v_gene: TRBV10-3
CDR3aa: CAISETTEGRDTQYF

d_gene: TRBD2
j_gene: TRBJ2-1
len: 15
v_gene: TRBV5-1
CDR3aa: CASSLGTSGDNEQFF

d_gene: TRBD2
j_gene: TRBJ2-7
len: 15
v_gene: TRBV28
CDR3aa: CASSLYGRALYEQYF

d_gene: -
j_gene: TRBJ1-5
len: 14
v_gene: TRBV19
CDR3aa: CASSIQYSNQPQHF

d_gene: TRBD2
j_gene: TRBJ2-1
len: 15
v_gene: TRBV7-8
CDR3aa: CASSLSGRVGNEQFF

d_gene: -
j_gene: TRBJ1-2
len: 13
v_gene: TRBV27
CDR3aa: CASSLGENLGYTF

d_gene: -
j_gene: TRBJ1-1
len: 17
v_gene: TRBV30
CDR3aa: CAWSPRGGRGMNTEAFF

d_gene: -
j_gene: TRBJ1-2
len: 14
v_gene: TRBV4-3
CDR3aa: CASSPHTGGYGYTF

d_gene: -
j_gene: TRBJ1-1
len: 14
v_gene: TRBV28
CDR3aa: CASTLAGKNTEAFF

d_gene: TRBD1
j_gene: TRBJ2-5
len: 14
v_gene: TRBV7-2
CDR3aa: CASSLGRGPETQYF

d_gene: -
j_gene: TRBJ2-1
len: 16
v_gene: TRBV24-1
CDR3aa: CATSDPSGTSYNEQFF

d_gene: -
j_gene: TRBJ2-1
len: 18
v_gene: TRBV9
CDR3aa: CASSPRGGSYSSYNEQFF

d_gene: -
j_gene: TRBJ1-1
len: 13
v_gene: TRBV9
CDR3aa: CASSVDRNTEAFF

d_gene: TRBD1
j_gene: TRBJ2-3
len: 15
v_gene: TRBV11-1
CDR3aa: CASSSAGQGGNTQYF

d_gene: -
j_gene: TRBJ1-1
len: 15
v_gene: TRBV13
CDR3aa: CASSLVAGLNTEAFF

d_gene: -
j_gene: TRBJ1-1
len: 12
v_gene: TRBV7-9
CDR3aa: CASSATGVEAFF

d_gene: -
j_gene: TRBJ1-2
len: 12
v_gene: TRBV5-1
CDR3aa: CASSLEGFGYTF

d_gene: TRBD1
j_gene: TRBJ1-6
len: 19
v_gene: TRBV6-6
CDR3aa: CASSPKNTGQGIYNSPLHF